This TCR beta chain was obtained from a study of PD-L1 blockade in urothelial cancer. Study-level information: Men with urothelial cancer arising in the bladder made up about nine tenths of the roughly 29 patients. Investigators checked blood 3 weeks (second dose) and 6 weeks after treatment start.

Germline V CDR1 and CDR2: SGHTA, FQGNSA. The trim removed 5 bases at V and 4 bases at J, leaving 9 bases unmatched. The CDR3 has 15 residues. Every PCR received spiked-in synthetic TCR analog templates. Only in-frame clones appear in the TCRdb table, and some are missing; sequencing was by immunoSEQ multiplex PCR. The data hold about 30,000 clones, with over 80% observed a single time. Anywhere from 1 to 8 samples came from each patient, spanning pretreatment and on-treatment. The chain joins TRBV7-2 to TRBJ2-5; 8 bases align to TRBD1. Source: PBMCs, taken around atezolizumab (anti-PD-L1) treatment. The source is a man in his fifties or sixties with urothelial cancer. The chain's CDR3 is CASSPGQGAGETQYF. CDR3 nucleotides: TGTGCCAGCAGCCCCGGACAGGGCGCAGGAGAGACCCAGTACTTC.